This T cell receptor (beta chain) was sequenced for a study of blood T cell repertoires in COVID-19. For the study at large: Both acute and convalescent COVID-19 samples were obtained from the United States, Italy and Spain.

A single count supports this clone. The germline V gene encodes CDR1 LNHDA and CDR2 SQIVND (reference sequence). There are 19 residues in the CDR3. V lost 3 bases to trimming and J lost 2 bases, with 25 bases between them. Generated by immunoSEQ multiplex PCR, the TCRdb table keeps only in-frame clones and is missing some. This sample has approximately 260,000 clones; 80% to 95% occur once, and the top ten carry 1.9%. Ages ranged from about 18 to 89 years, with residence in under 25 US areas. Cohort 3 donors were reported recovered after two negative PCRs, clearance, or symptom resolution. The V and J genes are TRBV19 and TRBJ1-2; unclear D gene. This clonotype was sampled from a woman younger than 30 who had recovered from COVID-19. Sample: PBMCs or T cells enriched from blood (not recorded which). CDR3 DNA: TGTGCCAGTAGTATCTCGGCTCTCCTCCGTGGCAGACTGAACTATGGCTACACCTTC. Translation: CASSISALLRGRLNYGYTF.